A selection of T cell receptor beta chains follows, all from one sample in a study of regulatory T cells in long-lasting Graves disease. TCRdb reprocessed the multiplex PCR reads via MiXCR and lists one record per CDR3 protein. Of about 500,000 distinct CDR3 sequences listed, around 16% were seen once; the top ten hold about 12%. These data also formed part of another study, on T cells in Graves' hyperthyroidism and ophthalmopathy.

The source material was peripheral blood mononuclear cells (PBMCs), sampled at new diagnosis, from a patient treated with antithyroid drugs. The receptors stem from a man aged 35-49 years with Graves disease. Both conserved end residues are part of each CDR3. The D gene is left open where the match is weak. Clone size is not always given. Where it is, it says once, few, many or a class for expanded clones.

clone_size | j_call | v_call | d_call | cdr3_aa | cdr3_nt
many | TRBJ2-2 | TRBV3-1 | NA | CASSQARAGELFF | TGTGCCAGCAGCCAAGCTAGGGCCGGGGAGCTGTTTTTT
few | TRBJ2-7 | TRBV10-3 | NA | CAISDVVASLYEQYF | TGTGCCATCAGTGATGTGGTAGCGAGCCTCTACGAGCAGTACTTC
many | TRBJ2-7 | TRBV12-3/TRBV12-4 | TRBD2 | CASSRLAGAHEQYF | TGTGCCAGCAGTCGACTAGCGGGAGCTCACGAGCAGTACTTC
few | TRBJ2-1 | TRBV4-2 | NA | CASSQDFGREYEQFF | TGTGCCAGCAGCCAAGATTTTGGCAGGGAGTATGAGCAGTTCTTC
many | TRBJ2-1 | TRBV20-1 | TRBD2 | CSAIAGGRVNEQFF | TGCAGTGCCATAGCGGGAGGACGGGTCAATGAGCAGTTCTTC
NA | TRBJ1-1 | TRBV29-1 | NA | CSARQAPNTEAFF | TGCAGCGCCCGACAGGCCCCGAACACTGAAGCTTTCTTT
many | TRBJ1-5 | TRBV20-1 | TRBD1 | CSANRQGGRTPQHF | TGCAGTGCCAACAGACAGGGGGGAAGGACGCCCCAGCATTTT
few | TRBJ2-3 | TRBV6-2/TRBV6-3 | NA | CASIKQTGTDTQYF | TGTGCCAGCATCAAACAGACAGGCACAGATACGCAGTATTTT
once | TRBJ2-3 | TRBV6-2/TRBV6-3 | NA | CASSEAGGLDTQYF | TGTGCCAGCAGTGAAGCTGGGGGTTTGGATACGCAGTATTTT
many | TRBJ1-3 | TRBV20-1 | NA | CSARSGSRNTIYF | TGCAGTGCTAGATCAGGTTCCCGAAACACCATATATTTT
many | TRBJ2-1 | TRBV7-7 | TRBD2 | CASSLGGTSGRFNEQFF | TGTGCTAGCAGCTTAGGGGGGACTAGCGGGAGGTTCAATGAGCAGTTCTTC
many | TRBJ1-2 | TRBV4-1 | TRBD1 | CASSQEGRQGAYGYTF | TGCGCCAGCAGCCAAGAAGGTAGACAGGGAGCCTATGGCTACACCTTC
NA | TRBJ1-1 | TRBV5-1 | NA | CASSSDRDNTEAFF | TGCGCCAGCAGCTCCGACAGAGATAACACTGAAGCTTTCTTT
NA | TRBJ2-1 | TRBV19 | TRBD2 | CASSALSGTSSYNEQFF | TGTGCCAGTAGTGCGCTTAGCGGGACTAGCTCCTACAATGAGCAGTTCTTC
NA | TRBJ2-2 | TRBV4-1 | TRBD2 | CASSQLPGTSGRGRVELFF | TGCGCCAGCAGCCAACTCCCCGGGACTAGCGGGAGGGGGAGGGTGGAGCTGTTTTTT
few | TRBJ2-1 | TRBV20-1 | TRBD2 | CSARALAGALYNEQFF | TGCAGTGCTAGAGCCCTAGCGGGAGCTCTCTACAATGAGCAGTTCTTC
many | TRBJ1-6 | TRBV6-1 | TRBD1 | CASTQKGQGVSPLHF | TGTGCCAGCACTCAAAAGGGACAGGGGGTTTCACCCCTCCACTTT
NA | TRBJ1-2 | TRBV29-1 | NA | CSALNYGYTF | TGCAGCGCCCTTAACTATGGCTACACCTTC
many | TRBJ2-4 | TRBV28 | TRBD1 | CASSNRGSKNIQYF | TGTGCCAGCAGCAACAGGGGGAGCAAAAACATTCAGTACTTC
many | TRBJ2-3 | TRBV28 | TRBD1 | CASSLMDRTTDTQYF | TGTGCCAGCAGTTTAATGGACAGGACGACAGATACGCAGTATTTT
NA | TRBJ2-5 | TRBV5-1 | TRBD1 | CASKIRGQQETQYF | TGCGCCAGCAAAATTAGGGGACAGCAAGAGACCCAGTACTTC
NA | TRBJ2-2 | TRBV12-3/TRBV12-4 | NA | CASSVGLRANTGELFF | TGTGCCAGCAGTGTGGGACTGCGTGCGAACACCGGGGAGCTGTTTTTT
NA | TRBJ2-1 | TRBV7-3 | NA | CASSLASNEQLF | TGTGCCAGCAGCTTAGCGTCCAATGAGCAGCTCTTC
few | TRBJ2-5 | TRBV29-1 | NA | CSVVFRTQETQYF | TGCAGCGTTGTTTTTCGAACCCAAGAGACCCAGTACTTC
many | TRBJ2-7 | TRBV7-9 | TRBD1 | CASSLTGEYYEQYF | TGTGCCAGCAGCCTAACAGGGGAGTACTACGAGCAGTACTTC
NA | TRBJ2-1 | TRBV18 | NA | CASSLTISSYNEQFF | TGTGCCAGCTCACTGACTATCAGCTCCTACAATGAGCAGTTCTTC
NA | TRBJ2-5 | TRBV5-5 | TRBD1 | CASSTRTGFRETQYF | TGTGCCAGCAGCACCAGGACAGGGTTTCGAGAGACCCAGTACTTC
few | TRBJ2-1 | TRBV29-1 | NA | CSVEDLEEGGNEQFF | TGCAGCGTTGAAGATTTAGAAGAGGGGGGGAATGAGCAGTTCTTC
few | TRBJ2-3 | TRBV7-8 | NA | CASSLLTGSRTDTQYF | TGTGCCAGCAGCCTACTGACAGGAAGCCGCACAGATACGCAGTATTTT
NA | TRBJ1-5 | TRBV10-3 | NA | CAISDSDYSNQPQHF | TGTGCCATCAGTGACAGTGACTATAGCAATCAGCCCCAGCATTTT
many | TRBJ2-7 | TRBV28 | TRBD2 | CASSTAGGPIEQYF | TGTGCCAGCAGTACAGCGGGAGGGCCGATCGAGCAGTACTTC
NA | TRBJ2-1 | TRBV20-1 | NA | CSAQPLRIPYNEQFF | TGCAGTGCCCAGCCCCTCAGAATTCCCTACAATGAGCAGTTCTTC
many | TRBJ2-1 | TRBV28 | TRBD2 | CASSNKLAGDNNEQFF | TGTGCCAGCAGTAATAAATTAGCGGGAGACAACAATGAGCAGTTCTTC
few | TRBJ2-5 | TRBV5-1 | TRBD2 | CASSKASGSQETQYF | TGCGCCAGCAGCAAAGCTAGCGGGAGTCAAGAGACCCAGTACTTC
few | TRBJ2-5 | TRBV4-1 | TRBD2 | CASSQDPLSSGIGETQYF | TGCGCCAGCAGCCAAGACCCCCTTTCTAGCGGGATCGGTGAGACCCAGTACTTC
many | TRBJ2-5 | TRBV3-1 | TRBD2 | CASSQDRNGLAGGGETQYF | TGTGCCAGCAGCCAAGATCGTAACGGACTAGCGGGAGGGGGGGAGACCCAGTACTTC
many | TRBJ2-7 | TRBV11-2 | TRBD2 | CASSLEIPSGYEQYF | TGTGCCAGCAGCTTAGAGATCCCTAGCGGCTACGAGCAGTACTTC
many | TRBJ2-3 | TRBV12-3/TRBV12-4 | NA | CASRETGLTDTQYF | TGTGCCAGCAGGGAGACGGGACTCACAGATACGCAGTATTTT
few | TRBJ2-2 | TRBV7-9 | NA | CASSPLGENTGELFF | TGTGCCAGCAGCCCTCTCGGGGAGAACACCGGGGAGCTGTTTTTT
many | TRBJ2-7 | TRBV28 | TRBD1 | CASSLRSPSQGQFYEQYF | TGTGCCAGCAGTTTAAGAAGCCCCTCCCAGGGACAGTTCTACGAGCAGTACTTC
NA | TRBJ2-1 | TRBV2 | NA | CASSEAGWNNEQFF | TGTGCCAGCAGTGAAGCGGGATGGAACAATGAGCAGTTCTTC
NA | TRBJ2-5 | TRBV7-8 | TRBD1 | CASSLARGLRETQYF | TGTGCCAGCAGCTTAGCCAGGGGGCTACGAGAGACCCAGTACTTC
many | TRBJ2-1 | TRBV2 | TRBD2 | CASSELTSGRLWIF | TGTGCCAGCAGTGAGCTCACTAGCGGGAGACTTTGGATCTTC
few | TRBJ2-3 | TRBV9 | NA | CASRGVSDTQYF | TGTGCCAGCAGGGGAGTCTCAGATACGCAGTATTTT
few | TRBJ2-1 | TRBV15 | NA | CATSRERNVNNEQFF | TGTGCCACCAGCAGAGAGCGAAACGTGAACAATGAGCAGTTCTTC
many | TRBJ2-3 | TRBV7-9 | NA | CASSPPREKGPTDTQYF | TGTGCCAGCAGCCCACCCCGGGAGAAGGGCCCCACAGATACGCAGTATTTT
few | TRBJ2-1 | TRBV19 | NA | CASSIGGTDLNEQFF | TGTGCCAGTAGTATTGGAGGGACGGATTTGAATGAGCAGTTCTTC
NA | TRBJ1-3 | TRBV20-1 | NA | CSARGSPGDGNTIYF | TGCAGTGCTAGAGGATCGCCGGGGGATGGAAACACCATATATTTT
NA | TRBJ1-5 | TRBV20-1 | NA | CSARHPPNRPQHF | TGCAGTGCTCGCCATCCACCAAATCGGCCCCAGCATTTT
many | TRBJ1-5 | TRBV28 | NA | CASSWAGQPQHF | TGTGCCAGCAGTTGGGCGGGTCAGCCCCAGCATTTT
many | TRBJ1-1 | TRBV28 | NA | CASIGQFTEAFF | TGTGCCAGCATCGGACAGTTCACTGAAGCTTTCTTT
many | TRBJ2-3 | TRBV27 | NA | CASSSAAGHRTDTQYF | TGTGCCAGCAGTTCCGCAGCGGGTCACCGCACAGATACGCAGTATTTT
many | TRBJ2-3 | TRBV11-2 | NA | CASSYRESTDTQYF | TGTGCCAGCAGCTACCGGGAAAGCACAGATACGCAGTATTTT
many | TRBJ1-1 | TRBV5-1 | NA | CASSLEAGIAEAFF | TGCGCCAGCAGCTTGGAGGCAGGGATTGCTGAAGCTTTCTTT
few | TRBJ2-1 | TRBV6-1 | TRBD2 | CASSRSRLAGVGNEQFF | TGTGCCAGCAGCCGATCCCGACTAGCGGGAGTGGGGAATGAGCAGTTCTTC